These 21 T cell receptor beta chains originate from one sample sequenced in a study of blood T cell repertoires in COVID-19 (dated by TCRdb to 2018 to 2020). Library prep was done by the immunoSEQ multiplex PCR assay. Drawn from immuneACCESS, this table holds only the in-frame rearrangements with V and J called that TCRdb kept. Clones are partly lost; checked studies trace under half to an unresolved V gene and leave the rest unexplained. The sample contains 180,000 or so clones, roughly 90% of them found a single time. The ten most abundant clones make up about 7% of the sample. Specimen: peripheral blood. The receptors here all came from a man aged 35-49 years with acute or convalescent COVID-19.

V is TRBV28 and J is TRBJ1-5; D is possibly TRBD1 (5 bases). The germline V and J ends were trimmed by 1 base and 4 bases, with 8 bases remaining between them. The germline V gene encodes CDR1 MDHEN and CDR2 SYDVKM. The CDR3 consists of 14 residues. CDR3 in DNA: TGTGCCAGCAGTTTATCTGACAGTAATCAGCCCCAGCATTTT. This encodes CASSLSDSNQPQHF. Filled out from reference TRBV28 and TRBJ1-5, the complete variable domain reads DVKVTQSSRYLVKRTGEKVFLECVQDMDHENMFWYRQDPGLGLRLIYFSYDVKMKEKGDIPEGYSVSREKKERFSLILESASTNQTSMYLCASSLSDSNQPQHFGDGTRLSIL.

The CDR3 protein is CASSHRQGLSTGELFF. In DNA, the CDR3 is TGTGCCAGCAGCCACCGACAGGGGTTAAGCACCGGGGAGCTGTTTTTT. The rearrangement links TRBV3-1 (or the pseudogene TRBV3-2) to TRBJ2-2; 8 nucleotides match TRBD1. From germline, CDR1 is LGHDT and CDR2 YNNKEL (reference sequence). V shed 3 bases, J shed 4 bases, and the junction held 7 bases outside the gene matches. This CDR3 contains 16 residues.

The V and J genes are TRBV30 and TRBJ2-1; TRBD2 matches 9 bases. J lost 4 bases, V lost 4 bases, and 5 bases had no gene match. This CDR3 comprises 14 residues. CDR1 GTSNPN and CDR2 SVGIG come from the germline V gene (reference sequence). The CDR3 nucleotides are TGTGCCTGGATTAGCGGGGGCCCATACAATGAGCAGTTCTTC. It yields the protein CAWISGGPYNEQFF.

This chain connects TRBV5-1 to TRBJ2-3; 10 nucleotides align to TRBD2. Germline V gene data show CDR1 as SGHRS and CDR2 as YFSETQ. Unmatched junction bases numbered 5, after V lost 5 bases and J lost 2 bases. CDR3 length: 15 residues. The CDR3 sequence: CASRTLAGTTDTQYF. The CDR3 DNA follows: TGCGCCAGCAGAACACTAGCGGGGACCACAGATACGCAGTATTTT. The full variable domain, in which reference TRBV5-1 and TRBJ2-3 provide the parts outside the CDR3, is KAGVTQTPRYLIKTRGQQVTLSCSPISGHRSVSWYQQTPGQGLQFLFEYFSETQRNKGNFPGRFSGRQFSNSRSEMNVSTLELGDSALYLCASRTLAGTTDTQYFGPGTRLTVL.

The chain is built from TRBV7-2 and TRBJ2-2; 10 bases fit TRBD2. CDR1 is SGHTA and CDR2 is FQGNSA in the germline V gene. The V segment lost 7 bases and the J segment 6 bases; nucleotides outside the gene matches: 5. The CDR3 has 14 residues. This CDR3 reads CASKRGGAPGELFF. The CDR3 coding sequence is TGTGCCAGCAAGCGGGGGGGGGCCCCCGGGGAGCTGTTTTTT.

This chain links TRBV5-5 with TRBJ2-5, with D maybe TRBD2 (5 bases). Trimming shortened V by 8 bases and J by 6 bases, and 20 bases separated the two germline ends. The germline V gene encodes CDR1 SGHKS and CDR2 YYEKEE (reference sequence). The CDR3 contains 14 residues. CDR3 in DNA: TGTGCCAGTACACCGGGCCCGGTAGCGCAGACCCAGTACTTC. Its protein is CASTPGPVAQTQYF.

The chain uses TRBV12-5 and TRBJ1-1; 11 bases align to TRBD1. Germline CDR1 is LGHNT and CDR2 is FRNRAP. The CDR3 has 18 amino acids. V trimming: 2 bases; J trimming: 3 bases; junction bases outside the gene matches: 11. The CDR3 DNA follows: TGTGCTAGTGGTTTGATCCCGGGACAGGGGGGGCTTGACACTGAAGCTTTCTTT. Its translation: CASGLIPGQGGLDTEAFF.

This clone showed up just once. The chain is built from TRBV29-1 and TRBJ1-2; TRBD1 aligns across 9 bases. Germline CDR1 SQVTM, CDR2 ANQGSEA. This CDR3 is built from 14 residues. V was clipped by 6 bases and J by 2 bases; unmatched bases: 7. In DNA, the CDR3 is TGCAGCGTAGATACGGGACAGGGAAACTATGGCTACACCTTC. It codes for CSVDTGQGNYGYTF.

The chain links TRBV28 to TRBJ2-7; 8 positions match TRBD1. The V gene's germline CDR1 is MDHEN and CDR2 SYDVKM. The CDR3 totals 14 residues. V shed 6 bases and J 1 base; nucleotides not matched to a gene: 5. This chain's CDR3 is CASRARTGSYEQYF. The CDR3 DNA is TGTGCCAGCAGGGCCCGGACAGGGTCCTACGAGCAGTACTTC.

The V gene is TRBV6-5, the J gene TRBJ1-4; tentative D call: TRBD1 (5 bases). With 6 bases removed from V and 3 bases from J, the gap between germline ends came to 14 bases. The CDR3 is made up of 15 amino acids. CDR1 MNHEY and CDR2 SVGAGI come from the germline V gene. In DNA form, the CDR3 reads TGTGCCAGCAGCCTAACGGGGGGACCTAATGAAAAACTGTTTTTT. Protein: CASSLTGGPNEKLFF.

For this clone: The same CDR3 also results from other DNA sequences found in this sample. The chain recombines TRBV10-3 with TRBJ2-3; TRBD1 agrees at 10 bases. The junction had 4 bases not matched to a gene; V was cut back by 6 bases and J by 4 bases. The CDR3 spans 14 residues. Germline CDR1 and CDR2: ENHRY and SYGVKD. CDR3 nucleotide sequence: TGTGCCATCAGGGGGGACAGGGGACCAGATACGCAGTATTTT. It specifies CAIRGDRGPDTQYF.

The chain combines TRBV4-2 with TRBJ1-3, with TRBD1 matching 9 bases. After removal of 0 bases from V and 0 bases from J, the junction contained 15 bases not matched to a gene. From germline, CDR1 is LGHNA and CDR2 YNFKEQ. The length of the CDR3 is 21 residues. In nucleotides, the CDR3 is TGTGCCAGCAGCCAAGAGGGCGTAGGACAGGGGCGGATAAGCTCTGGAAACACCATATATTTT. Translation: CASSQEGVGQGRISSGNTIYF.

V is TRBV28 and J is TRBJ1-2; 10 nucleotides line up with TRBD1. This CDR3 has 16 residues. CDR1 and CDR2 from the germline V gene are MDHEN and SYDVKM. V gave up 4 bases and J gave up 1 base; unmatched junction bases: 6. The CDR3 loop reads CASSSPGTGVNYGYTF. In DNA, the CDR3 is TGTGCCAGCAGTTCCCCCGGGACAGGGGTTAACTATGGCTACACCTTC.

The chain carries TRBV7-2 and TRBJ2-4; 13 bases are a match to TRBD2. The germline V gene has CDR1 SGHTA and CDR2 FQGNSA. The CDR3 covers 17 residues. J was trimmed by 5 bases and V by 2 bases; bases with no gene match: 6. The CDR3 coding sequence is TGTGCCAGCAGCTTAACTAGCGGGGGGGCCGCCCAAAACATTCAGTACTTC. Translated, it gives CASSLTSGGAAQNIQYF.

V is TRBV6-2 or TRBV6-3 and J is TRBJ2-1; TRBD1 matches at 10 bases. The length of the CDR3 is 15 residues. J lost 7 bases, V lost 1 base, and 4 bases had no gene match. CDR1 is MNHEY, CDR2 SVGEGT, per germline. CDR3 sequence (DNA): TGTGCCAGCAGTTACTTGACAGGGGGCACGAATGAGCAGTTCTTC. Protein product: CASSYLTGGTNEQFF.

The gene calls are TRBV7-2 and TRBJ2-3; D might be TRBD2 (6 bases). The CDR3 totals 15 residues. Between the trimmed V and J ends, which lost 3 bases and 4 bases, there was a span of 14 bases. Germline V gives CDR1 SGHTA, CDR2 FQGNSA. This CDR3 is CASSLGGVFADTQYF. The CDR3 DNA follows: TGTGCCAGCAGCTTGGGCGGGGTTTTCGCAGATACGCAGTATTTT.

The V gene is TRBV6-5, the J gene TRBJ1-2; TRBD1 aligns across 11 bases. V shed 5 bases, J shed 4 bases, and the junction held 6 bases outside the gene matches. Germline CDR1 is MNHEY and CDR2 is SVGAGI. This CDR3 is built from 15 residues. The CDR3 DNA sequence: TGTGCCAGCAGTACCCCGGGACAGGGGGTCTATGGCTACACCTTC. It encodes CASSTPGQGVYGYTF.

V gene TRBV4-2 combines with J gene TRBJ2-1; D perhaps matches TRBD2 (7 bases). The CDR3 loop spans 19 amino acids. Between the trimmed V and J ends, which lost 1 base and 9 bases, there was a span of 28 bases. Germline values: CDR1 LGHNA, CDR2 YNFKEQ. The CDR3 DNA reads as TGTGCCAGCAGCCAAGTAGGGGCTGGGGGGGGGCCAGGGTATGGTGAGCAGTTCTTC. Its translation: CASSQVGAGGGPGYGEQFF.

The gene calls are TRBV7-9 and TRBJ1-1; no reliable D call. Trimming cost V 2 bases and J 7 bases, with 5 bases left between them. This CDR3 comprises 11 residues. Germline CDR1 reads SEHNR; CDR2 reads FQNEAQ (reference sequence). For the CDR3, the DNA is TGTGCCAGCAGCTTATGGCATGAAGCTTTCTTT. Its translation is CASSLWHEAFF.

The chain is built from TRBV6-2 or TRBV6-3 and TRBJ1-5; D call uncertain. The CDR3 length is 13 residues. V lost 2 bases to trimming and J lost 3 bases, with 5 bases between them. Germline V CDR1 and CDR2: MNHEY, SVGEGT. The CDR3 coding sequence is TGTGCCAGCAGTTACCTACTCAATCAGCCCCAGCATTTT. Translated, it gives CASSYLLNQPQHF.

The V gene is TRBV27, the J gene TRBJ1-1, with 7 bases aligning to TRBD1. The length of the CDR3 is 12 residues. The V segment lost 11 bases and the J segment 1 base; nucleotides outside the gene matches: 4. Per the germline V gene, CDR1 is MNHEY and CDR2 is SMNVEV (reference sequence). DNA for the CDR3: TGTGCCGTACAGGGGAGGAACACTGAAGCTTTCTTT. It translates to CAVQGRNTEAFF.